The 7 T cell receptor beta chains presented below share a single source sample, sequenced in a study of blood T cell repertoires in COVID-19. Method: immunoSEQ multiplex PCR; TCRdb's copy keeps in-frame clones and lacks some. Among about 210,000 clones listed, 89% were seen once. The sequenced sample consisted of peripheral blood. These TCRs come from a woman in her forties with acute or convalescent COVID-19.

J is TRBJ2-1 and V is TRBV24-1; D may be TRBD1 (6 bases). Germline V gene lookup returns CDR1 KGHDR and CDR2 SFDVKD. The CDR3 extends over 15 amino acids. Trimming took off 3 bases at V and 4 bases at J, with 12 bases between the two ends. CDR3 DNA: TGTGCCACCAGTGATCAGGACAGCTTTTACAATGAGCAGTTCTTC. Encoded protein: CATSDQDSFYNEQFF.

This chain connects TRBV9 to TRBJ1-4, with a weak D call TRBD1 (5 bases). The CDR3 extends over 15 amino acids. From germline, CDR1 is SGDLS and CDR2 YYNGEE. Trimming removed 3 bases from V and 5 bases from J, with 14 bases in between. CDR3 DNA sequence: TGTGCCAGCAGCGCTTGGGGCGGGGGGAATGAAAAACTGTTTTTT. Protein sequence: CASSAWGGGNEKLFF. The whole variable domain, remainder taken from reference TRBV9 and TRBJ1-4, is DSGVTQTPKHLITATGQRVTLRCSPRSGDLSVYWYQQSLDQGLQFLIQYYNGEERAKGNILERFSAQQFPDLHSELNLSSLELGDSALYFCASSAWGGGNEKLFFGSGTQLSVL.

V is TRBV2 and J is TRBJ1-5; TRBD1 matches 9 bases. The J segment lost 7 bases and the V segment lost 6 bases, leaving 10 bases of the junction unmatched. The CDR3 consists of 15 residues. Per the germline V gene, CDR1 is SNHLY and CDR2 is FYNNEI. The CDR3 reads CASRATTGGLQPQHF. In DNA, the CDR3 is TGTGCCAGCAGAGCGACTACAGGGGGCTTACAGCCCCAGCATTTT.

The V gene is TRBV15, the J gene TRBJ2-1, with TRBD2 matching 14 bases. J lost 9 bases, V lost 4 bases, and 5 bases had no gene match. The germline V gene encodes CDR1 LNHNV and CDR2 YYDKDF (reference sequence). The CDR3 totals 15 residues. CDR3 sequence reads: CATSTRLAGGAEQFF. The CDR3, as DNA: TGTGCCACCAGCACCCGACTAGCGGGGGGGGCTGAGCAGTTCTTC.

The gene calls are TRBV2 and TRBJ1-1, with D possibly TRBD1 on 5 matching bases. CDR3 size: 12 residues. Germline V gene lookup returns CDR1 SNHLY and CDR2 FYNNEI. Trimming cost V 3 bases and J 6 bases, with 8 bases left between them. The CDR3 spells CASSDRAAEAFF. CDR3 DNA: TGTGCCAGCAGTGACAGGGCTGCTGAAGCTTTCTTT.

This chain uses TRBV11-2 with TRBJ2-7; D perhaps matches TRBD2 (6 bases). CDR1 SGHAT and CDR2 FQNNGV come from the germline V gene. Trimming pared 0 bases from V and 3 bases from J, leaving 12 bases between. This CDR3 comprises 15 residues. The CDR3 DNA reads as TGTGCCAGCAGCTTAGAGGGGGGTAGTTACTACGAGCAGTACGTC. Amino acid sequence: CASSLEGGSYYEQYV.

The chain recombines TRBV18 with TRBJ2-3; D may be TRBD2 (6 bases). Germline CDR1 and CDR2: KGHSH and LQKENI. V was cut by 5 bases and J by 2 bases, with 11 bases left in between. The CDR3 sequence is 14 residues long. The DNA of the CDR3 is TGTGCCAGCTCAGCGGGGACGTTCACAGATACGCAGTATTTT. Amino acids: CASSAGTFTDTQYF.